Listed below are T cell receptor beta chains from one sample, sequenced in a study of PD-1 blockade in classical Hodgkin lymphoma. Data came from immunoSEQ multiplex PCR; TCRdb stores just in-frame clones and leaves some out. The sample lists 17,000 or so clones, around 87% occurring once. The sample was peripheral blood mononuclear cells (PBMCs). The receptor set was obtained from a human donor with classical Hodgkin lymphoma. Both conserved end residues are part of each CDR3. A D gene is named only where the DNA matches it firmly. Rows give clone size only sometimes, using once, few, many, or a class for an expanded clone.

TRBV18	.	.	TRBJ2-2	TGTGCCAGCTCACCTGCCAACACCGGGGAGCTGTTTTTT	CASSPANTGELFF
TRBV28	.	.	TRBJ1-2	TGTGCCAGCCGTTCTCAGGGGCCATACAAGTACACCTTC	CASRSQGPYKYTF
TRBV5-1	.	once	TRBJ1-1	TGCGCCAGCAGCTTGCTCCAAACGGGGCGAACTGAAGCTTTCTTT	CASSLLQTGRTEAFF
TRBV18	TRBD2	.	TRBJ2-7	TGTGCCAGCTCACCACCGTATAGCCGGAGACTAGCGGGTGAACGGACCTACGAGCAGTACTTC	CASSPPYSRRLAGERTYEQYF
TRBV7-9	.	.	TRBJ2-3	TGTGCCAGCAGCTTAGCACAGAGCACAGATACGCAGTATTTT	CASSLAQSTDTQYF
TRBV4-2	.	.	TRBJ2-7	TGTGCCAGCAGCGAGGGACACACCTACGAGCAGTACTTC	CASSEGHTYEQYF
TRBV6-5	TRBD1	once	TRBJ1-5	TGTGCCAGCAGGCGGGACAGCGCCAGCAATCAGCCCCAGCATTTT	CASRRDSASNQPQHF
TRBV7-2	.	.	TRBJ1-1	TGTGCCAGCAGCTGGGCGGGGGGGGACACTGAAGCTTTCTTT	CASSWAGGDTEAFF
TRBV28	.	.	TRBJ2-2	TGTGCCAGCAGGCAGACCTTGGGGGCTAGCGGAATGAACACCGGGGAGCTGTTTTTT	CASRQTLGASGMNTGELFF
TRBV18	TRBD1	.	TRBJ2-5	TGTGCCAGCTCACTTACCGGGACAGGGACAAAGACCCAGTACTTC	CASSLTGTGTKTQYF
TRBV5-1	TRBD1	.	TRBJ2-5	TGCGCCAGCAGCGCGGGACAGGGGAGTGCCCAGTACTTC	CASSAGQGSAQYF
TRBV7-2	.	once	TRBJ1-1	TGTGCCAGCAGCCCTGATGGGGGGACCTACACTGAAGCTTTCTTT	CASSPDGGTYTEAFF
TRBV28	.	.	TRBJ2-1	TGTGCCACCCTCTCGGGCGGAGCCAATGGCAATGAGCAGTTCTTC	CATLSGGANGNEQFF
TRBV2	.	.	TRBJ2-7	TGTGCCAGCAGCCCTCCCGGGGTTGGGATAGCCGAGCAGTACTTC	CASSPPGVGIAEQYF
TRBV28	TRBD1	medium-sized	TRBJ1-3	TGTGCCAGCAGTTCGACAGGGGGCCCTGGAAACACCATATATTTT	CASSSTGGPGNTIYF
TRBV29-1	.	.	TRBJ2-3	TGCAGCGTTAAGATAGGGTCCGATACGCAGTATTTT	CSVKIGSDTQYF
TRBV4-2	.	.	TRBJ1-1	TGTGCCAGCAGCCAAGTTGGGGGGAACACTGAAGCTTTCTTT	CASSQVGGNTEAFF
TRBV19	.	.	TRBJ2-5	TGTGCCAGTAGTATACCAGGGGTGGTAGAGACCCAGTACTTC	CASSIPGVVETQYF
TRBV5-8	TRBD1	few	TRBJ1-3	TGTGCCAGCAGCTTGGTCTGGACAGGGGCCGGTTGGTCTGGAAACACCATATATTTT	CASSLVWTGAGWSGNTIYF
TRBV11-3	.	.	TRBJ2-2	TGTGCCAGCAGAGGGGGAGGCACCGGGGAGCTGTTTTTT	CASRGGGTGELFF
TRBV5-4	.	once	TRBJ2-5	TGTGCCAGCAGCCACACGGGCCAGAGAGGGGAGACCCAGTACTTC	CASSHTGQRGETQYF
TRBV7-9	.	.	TRBJ2-5	TGTGCCAGCAGCTTAGAGGGACGCAGGGGGACCCAGTACTTC	CASSLEGRRGTQYF
TRBV5-4	.	.	TRBJ1-1	TGTGCCGTTGGGACCGGGCCTGAAGACACTGAAGCTTTCTTT	CAVGTGPEDTEAFF
TRBV7-2	.	.	TRBJ1-6	TGTGCCAGCAGCCCCCGGGCGGGTGACCTGGGTTCACCCCTCCACTTT	CASSPRAGDLGSPLHF
TRBV2	.	once	TRBJ2-2	TGTGCCAGTAGCGGAGATCCGCCCCGGGAGCTGTTTTTT	CASSGDPPRELFF
TRBV7-2	TRBD1	.	TRBJ2-7	TGTGCCAGCAGCTTGGGACAGAGCTCCTACGAGCAGTACTTC	CASSLGQSSYEQYF
TRBV28	.	.	TRBJ1-5	TGTGCCAGCAGTACCACAGGGTACAATCAGCCCCAGCATTTT	CASSTTGYNQPQHF
TRBV7-6	.	few	TRBJ2-3	TGTGCCAGCAGCTTAGGCATAGCGCCCGGCCCAGATACGCAGTATTTT	CASSLGIAPGPDTQYF
TRBV7-2	TRBD2	.	TRBJ2-2	TGTGCCAGCAGACTAGCGGGAGTGATGATCGGGGAGCTGTTTTTT	CASRLAGVMIGELFF
TRBV2	.	.	TRBJ2-7	TGTGCCAGCAGTGAGCAGGGCGCGTCCTACGAGCAGTACTTC	CASSEQGASYEQYF
TRBV19	TRBD2	.	TRBJ2-3	TGTGCCAGTAGTATGAAGTGGGAGGGCTTGGCAGATACGCAGTATTTT	CASSMKWEGLADTQYF
TRBV6-5	TRBD1	.	TRBJ1-2	TGTGCCAGCACCTTACAGGGGGGCAATGGCTACACCTTC	CASTLQGGNGYTF
TRBV18	TRBD1	once	TRBJ1-5	TGTGCCAGCTCACCAGGGACAGGGGATCAGCCCCAGCATTTT	CASSPGTGDQPQHF
TRBV28	.	once	TRBJ2-5	TGTGGTACCGGGCACAGCCGGGAGGAGACCCAGTACTTC	CGTGHSREETQYF
TRBV9	.	.	TRBJ2-3	TGTGCCAGCAGCGTAGAAGTGGCCACAGATACGCAGTATTTT	CASSVEVATDTQYF
TRBV5-1	.	.	TRBJ2-7	TGCGCCAGCAGCTTGGCCATTGCAGTAACCTACGAGCAGTACTTC	CASSLAIAVTYEQYF
TRBV28	TRBD1	.	TRBJ2-6	TGTGCCAGCAGCCGGGACAGTTCTGGGGCCAACGTCCTGACTTTC	CASSRDSSGANVLTF
TRBV4-2	.	.	TRBJ1-3	TGTGCCAGCAGCGATGGGGGGGTTGAGCTTATTGGAAACACCATATATTTT	CASSDGGVELIGNTIYF
TRBV18	TRBD1	once	TRBJ2-7	TGTGCCAGCTCACCCGGGACAGGGGGTCCCTACGAGCAGTACTTC	CASSPGTGGPYEQYF
TRBV29-1	TRBD1	.	TRBJ2-3	TGCAGCGTTGCTCCGGGACAGGGAAAAGATACGCAGTATTTT	CSVAPGQGKDTQYF
TRBV18	TRBD1	.	TRBJ1-5	TGTGCCAGCTCACCCCGAACAGGGGGCGATAATCAGCCCCAGCATTTT	CASSPRTGGDNQPQHF
TRBV25-1	TRBD1	.	TRBJ2-2	TGTGCCAGCAGTGTCGCCGGGACAGGGGCCGGGGAGCTGTTTTTT	CASSVAGTGAGELFF
TRBV19	TRBD1	.	TRBJ1-5	TGTGCCAGTAGTCGGACAGGGGACGGATATCAGCCCCAGCATTTT	CASSRTGDGYQPQHF
TRBV29-1	.	.	TRBJ1-4	TGCAGCGTTGAAGGGGGTGATGGGGAAAAACTGTTTTTT	CSVEGGDGEKLFF
TRBV5-6	.	.	TRBJ2-7	TGTGCCAGCAGCTTGACGGGGACCATCTTAATGTACGAGCAGTACTTC	CASSLTGTILMYEQYF